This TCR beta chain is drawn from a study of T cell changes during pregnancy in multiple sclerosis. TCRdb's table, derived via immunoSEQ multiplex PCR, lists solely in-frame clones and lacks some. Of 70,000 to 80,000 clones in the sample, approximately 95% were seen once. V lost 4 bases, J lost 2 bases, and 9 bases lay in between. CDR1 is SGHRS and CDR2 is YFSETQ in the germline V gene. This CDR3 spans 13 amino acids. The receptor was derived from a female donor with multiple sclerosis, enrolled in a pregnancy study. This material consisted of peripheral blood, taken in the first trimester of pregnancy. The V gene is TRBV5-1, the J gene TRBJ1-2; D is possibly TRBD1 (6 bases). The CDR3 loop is CASSAGQNYGYTF. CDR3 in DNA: TGCGCCAGCAGCGCCGGACAGAACTATGGCTACACCTTC.